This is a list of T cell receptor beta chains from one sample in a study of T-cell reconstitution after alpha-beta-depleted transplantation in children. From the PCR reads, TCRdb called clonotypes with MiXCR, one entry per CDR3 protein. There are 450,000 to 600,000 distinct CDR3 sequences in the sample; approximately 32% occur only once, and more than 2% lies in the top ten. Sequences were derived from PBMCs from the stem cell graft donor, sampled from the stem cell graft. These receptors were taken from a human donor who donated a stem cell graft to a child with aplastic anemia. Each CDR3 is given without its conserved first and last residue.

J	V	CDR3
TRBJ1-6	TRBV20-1	SAPQGGGVSPLH
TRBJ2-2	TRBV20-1	SARDRRLAGGPGELF
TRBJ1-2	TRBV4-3	ASSHNQGPSYGYT
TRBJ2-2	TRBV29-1	SAGPQGTGELF
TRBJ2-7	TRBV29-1	SVDSGDLGYEQY
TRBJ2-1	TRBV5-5	ASSLGASYNEQF
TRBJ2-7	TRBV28	ASIERGRTRRNEQY
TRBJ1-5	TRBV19	ASSDTYNQPQH
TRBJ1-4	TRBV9	ASSVGTGPEKLF
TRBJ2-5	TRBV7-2	ASSPRLVAGGETQY
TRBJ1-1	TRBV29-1	SVNRDLTTEAF
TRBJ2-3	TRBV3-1	ASSHQDPTDTQY
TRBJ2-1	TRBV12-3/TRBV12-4	ASSPATSWQF